This T cell receptor beta chain originates from a study of OX40 agonist ivuxolimab in advanced cancers. Clones were sequenced by immunoSEQ multiplex PCR, and TCRdb holds only the in-frame ones, with some missing. The data contain roughly 92,000 clones, roughly 87% of them singletons. CDR3 size: 14 residues. V was pared by 6 bases and J by 4 bases, with 5 bases of the junction left unmatched. Germline V gene lookup returns CDR1 WNHNN and CDR2 SYGVQD (reference sequence). The V gene is TRBV10-1, the J gene TRBJ2-3; 9 bases fit TRBD1. The source is an adult with an advanced solid tumor such as melanoma, head and neck, liver or kidney cancer. Material: CD4+ or CD8+ T cells sorted from blood, obtained in a trial of the OX40 agonist ivuxolimab. CDR3: CASSRDRVPDTQYF. DNA of the CDR3: TGCGCCAGCAGCCGGGACAGGGTCCCAGATACGCAGTATTTT.